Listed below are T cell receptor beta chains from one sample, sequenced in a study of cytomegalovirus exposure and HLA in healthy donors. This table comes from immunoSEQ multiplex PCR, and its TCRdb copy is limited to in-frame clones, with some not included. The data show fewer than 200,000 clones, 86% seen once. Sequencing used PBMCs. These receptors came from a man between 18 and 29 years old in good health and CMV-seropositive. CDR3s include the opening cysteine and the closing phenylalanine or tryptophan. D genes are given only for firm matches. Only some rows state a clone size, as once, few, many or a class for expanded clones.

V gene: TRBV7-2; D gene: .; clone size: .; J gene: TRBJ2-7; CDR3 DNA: TGTGCCAGCAGCTACGAGGGGCAGGGGACCTACGAGCAGTACTTC; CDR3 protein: CASSYEGQGTYEQYF
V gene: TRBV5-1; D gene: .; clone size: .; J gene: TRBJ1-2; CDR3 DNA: TGCGCCAGCAGCTTGGGCGGCAGCGCCTATGGCTACACCTTC; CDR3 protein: CASSLGGSAYGYTF
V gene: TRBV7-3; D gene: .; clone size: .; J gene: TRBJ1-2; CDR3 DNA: TGTGCCAGCAGCTTAACATTTAGACAGGCAGCTAACTATGGCTACACCTTC; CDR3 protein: CASSLTFRQAANYGYTF
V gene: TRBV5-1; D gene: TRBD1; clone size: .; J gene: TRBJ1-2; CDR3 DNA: TGCGCCAGCATTATAAAGACAGGGAACTATGGCTACACCTTC; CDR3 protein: CASIIKTGNYGYTF
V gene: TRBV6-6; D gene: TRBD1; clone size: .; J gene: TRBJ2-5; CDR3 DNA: TGTGCCAGCAGTTACGGGACAGGGTTCCAAGAGACCCAGTACTTC; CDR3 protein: CASSYGTGFQETQYF
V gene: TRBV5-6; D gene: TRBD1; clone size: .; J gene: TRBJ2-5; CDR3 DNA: TGTGCCAGCAGGGGACAGGAAGGGGAGACCCAGTACTTC; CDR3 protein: CASRGQEGETQYF
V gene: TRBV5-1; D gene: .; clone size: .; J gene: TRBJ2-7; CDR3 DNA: TGCGCCAGCAGCTTGGCCTTGCCGAGCGAGCAGTACTTC; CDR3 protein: CASSLALPSEQYF
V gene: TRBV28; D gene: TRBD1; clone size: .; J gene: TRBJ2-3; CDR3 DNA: TGTGCCAGCACCGGAGAGGAGGGTACAGGGGGTGCAGATACGCAGTATTTT; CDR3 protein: CASTGEEGTGGADTQYF
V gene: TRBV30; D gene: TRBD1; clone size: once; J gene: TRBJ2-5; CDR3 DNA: TGTGCCTGGGGGGTTAAGGGGGCTTCCAAAGAGACCCAGTACTTC; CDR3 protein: CAWGVKGASKETQYF
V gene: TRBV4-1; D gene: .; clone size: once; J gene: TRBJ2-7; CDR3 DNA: TGCGCCAGCAGCCTTACGAAGAGCTCCTACGAGCAGTACTTC; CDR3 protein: CASSLTKSSYEQYF
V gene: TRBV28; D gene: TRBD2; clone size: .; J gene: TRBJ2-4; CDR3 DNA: TGTGCGTTGGACAGACCGGGACTAGCGGGAGGGGAGAGCTCCAAAAACATTCAGTACTTC; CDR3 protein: CALDRPGLAGGESSKNIQYF
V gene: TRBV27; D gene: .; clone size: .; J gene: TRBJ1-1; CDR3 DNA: TGTGCCAGCAGTTATAACGGGGGATTGAACACTGAAGCTTTCTTT; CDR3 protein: CASSYNGGLNTEAFF
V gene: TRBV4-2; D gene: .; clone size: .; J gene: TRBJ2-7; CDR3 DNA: TGTGCCAGCGGACGAAGGGGTCCGGGCTACGAGCAGTACTTC; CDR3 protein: CASGRRGPGYEQYF
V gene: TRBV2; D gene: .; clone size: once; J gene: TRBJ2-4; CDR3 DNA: TGTGCCAGCAGTGGGACACTACTAGCCAAAAACATTCAGTACTTC; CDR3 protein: CASSGTLLAKNIQYF
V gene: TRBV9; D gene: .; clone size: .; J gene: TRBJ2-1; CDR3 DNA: TGTGCCAGCAGCGATACAGACAATGAGCAGTTCTTC; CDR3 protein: CASSDTDNEQFF
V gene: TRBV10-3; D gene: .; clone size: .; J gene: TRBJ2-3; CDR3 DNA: TGTGCCATCAGTGAGGCGGGACAGCGGTTTGGGCAGTATTTT; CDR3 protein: CAISEAGQRFGQYF
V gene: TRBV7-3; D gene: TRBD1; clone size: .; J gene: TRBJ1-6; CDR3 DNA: TGTGCCAGCAGTCCAGGGGGCACGGATTCACCCCTCCACTTT; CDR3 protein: CASSPGGTDSPLHF
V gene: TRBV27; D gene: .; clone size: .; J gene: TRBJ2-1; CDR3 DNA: TGTGCCAGCACTACCCAAGGGGTCCGGGCCTACAATGAGCAGTTCTTC; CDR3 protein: CASTTQGVRAYNEQFF
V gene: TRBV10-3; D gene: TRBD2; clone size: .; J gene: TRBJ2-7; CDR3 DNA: TGTGCCACCTTAGCGGGAGTTAGCGAGCAGTACTTC; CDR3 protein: CATLAGVSEQYF
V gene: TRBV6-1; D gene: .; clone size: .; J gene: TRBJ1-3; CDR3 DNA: TGTGCCAGCAGTGACCCTCACTACTCTGGAAACACCATATATTTT; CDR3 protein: CASSDPHYSGNTIYF
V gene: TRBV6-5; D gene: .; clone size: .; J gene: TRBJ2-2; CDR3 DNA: TGTGCCAGCAGTTACTCATCCGAGGCCGGGGAGCTGTTTTTT; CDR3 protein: CASSYSSEAGELFF
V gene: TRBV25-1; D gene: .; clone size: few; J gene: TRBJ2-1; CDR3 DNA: TGTGCCAGCAGTGGGACAGCCTACAATGAGCAGTTCTTC; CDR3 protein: CASSGTAYNEQFF
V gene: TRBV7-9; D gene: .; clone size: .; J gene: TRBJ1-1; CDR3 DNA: TGTGCCAGCAGCTTAGGCGAAACTGAAGCTTTCTTT; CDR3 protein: CASSLGETEAFF
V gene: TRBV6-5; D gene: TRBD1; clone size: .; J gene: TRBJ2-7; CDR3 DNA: TGTGCCAGCAGCCCAATCGGGACAGGGGCTGCCGAGCAGTACTTC; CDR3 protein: CASSPIGTGAAEQYF
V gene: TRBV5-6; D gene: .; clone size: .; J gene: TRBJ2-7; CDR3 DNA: TGTGCCAGCAGCTTGGGTCGGTACGAGCAGTACTTC; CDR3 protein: CASSLGRYEQYF
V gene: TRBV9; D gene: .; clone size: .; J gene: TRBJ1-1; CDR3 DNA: TGTGCCAGCAGCGTAGAGCCGAAAGGGGACACTGAAGCTTTCTTT; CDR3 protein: CASSVEPKGDTEAFF
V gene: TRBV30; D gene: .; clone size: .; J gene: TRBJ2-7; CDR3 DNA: TGTGCCTGGAGTGTAGAGAGTTACGAGCAGTACTTC; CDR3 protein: CAWSVESYEQYF
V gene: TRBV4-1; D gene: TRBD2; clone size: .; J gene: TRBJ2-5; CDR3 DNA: TGCGCCAGCAGCCGCGGCGGGGGATTAGAAACCCAGTACTTC; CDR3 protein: CASSRGGGLETQYF
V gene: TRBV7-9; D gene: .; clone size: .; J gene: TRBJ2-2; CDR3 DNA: TGTGCCAGCAGACTGGGACAAGTGAACACCGGGGAGCTGTTTTTT; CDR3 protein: CASRLGQVNTGELFF
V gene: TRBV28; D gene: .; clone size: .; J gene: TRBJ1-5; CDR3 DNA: TGTGCCAGCAGCTACTACCGCTTACTTCAGGGAGGAGGGGATCAGCCCCAGCATTTT; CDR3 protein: CASSYYRLLQGGGDQPQHF
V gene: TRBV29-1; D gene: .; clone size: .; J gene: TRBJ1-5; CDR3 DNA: TGCAGCGTTGCAGAGGGACTGAGAAATCAGCCCCAGCATTTT; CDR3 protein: CSVAEGLRNQPQHF
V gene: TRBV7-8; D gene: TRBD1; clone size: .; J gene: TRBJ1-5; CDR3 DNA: TGTGCCAGCAGCCAAGGGACAGGGGGCAATCAGCCCCAGCATTTT; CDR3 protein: CASSQGTGGNQPQHF
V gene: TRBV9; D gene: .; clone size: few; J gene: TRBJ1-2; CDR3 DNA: TGTGCCAGCAGCAACCCTAGGGGGGGTTCGGGAGGCTACACCTTC; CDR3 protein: CASSNPRGGSGGYTF
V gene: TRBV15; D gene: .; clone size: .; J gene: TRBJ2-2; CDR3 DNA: TGTGCCACCAGCAGAGGGGGTACGTTGGGGCGCACCGGGGAGCTGTTTTTT; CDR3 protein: CATSRGGTLGRTGELFF
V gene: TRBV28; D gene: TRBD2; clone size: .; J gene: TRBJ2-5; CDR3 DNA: TGTGCCAGTACAGCGGGAGGAGAGACCCAGTACTTC; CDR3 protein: CASTAGGETQYF
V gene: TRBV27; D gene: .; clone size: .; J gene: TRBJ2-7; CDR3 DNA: TGTGCCAGCAGTTTAAACAGCCCCACGGACGAGCAGTACTTC; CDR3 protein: CASSLNSPTDEQYF
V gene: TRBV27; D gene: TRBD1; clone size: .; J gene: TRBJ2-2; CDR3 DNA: TGTGCCAGCAGTTGGAAAACAGGGGCCACCGGGGAGCTGTTTTTT; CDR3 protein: CASSWKTGATGELFF
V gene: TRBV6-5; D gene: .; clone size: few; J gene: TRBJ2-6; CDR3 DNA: TGTGCCAGCAGTTATGAGGAAACTGGGGCCAACGTCCTGACTTTC; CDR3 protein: CASSYEETGANVLTF
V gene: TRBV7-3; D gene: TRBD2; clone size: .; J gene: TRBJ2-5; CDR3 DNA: TGTGCCAGCAGCTTACGACCTAGCGGGGCCTGGGAGACCCAGTACTTC; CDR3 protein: CASSLRPSGAWETQYF
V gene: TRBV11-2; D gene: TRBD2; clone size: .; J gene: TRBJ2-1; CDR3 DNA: TGTGCCAGCAGCCCTCTGGGGGAGCGGGGGCTCAATGAGCAGTTCTTC; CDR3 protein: CASSPLGERGLNEQFF
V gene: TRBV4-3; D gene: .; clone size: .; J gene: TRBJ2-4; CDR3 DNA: TGCGCCAGCAGCTACCGACTGCTAGCCAAAAACATTCAGTACTTC; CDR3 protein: CASSYRLLAKNIQYF
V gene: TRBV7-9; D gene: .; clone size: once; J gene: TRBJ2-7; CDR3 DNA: TGTGCCAGCAGCTTAGCTCCCGGACAGGAGCAGTACTTC; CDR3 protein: CASSLAPGQEQYF
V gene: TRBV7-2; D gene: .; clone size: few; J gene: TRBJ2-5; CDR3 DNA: TGTGCCAGCAGCCTAAATGTCGGGAAAGAGACCCAGTACTTC; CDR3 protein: CASSLNVGKETQYF
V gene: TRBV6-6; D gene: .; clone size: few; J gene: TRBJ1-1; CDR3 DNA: TGTGCCAGCAGTTATTCGGGAGCGGCTTTCTTT; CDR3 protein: CASSYSGAAFF
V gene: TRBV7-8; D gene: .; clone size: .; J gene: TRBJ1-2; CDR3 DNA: TGTGCCAGCAGCTTTTCAGGGTTCGCTAACTATGGCTACACCTTC; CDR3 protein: CASSFSGFANYGYTF
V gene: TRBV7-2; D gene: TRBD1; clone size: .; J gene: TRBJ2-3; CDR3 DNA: TGTGCCAGCAGCCGGGACAGGGGAACAGATACGCAGTATTTT; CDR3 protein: CASSRDRGTDTQYF
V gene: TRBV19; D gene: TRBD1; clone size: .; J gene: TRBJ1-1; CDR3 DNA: TGTGCCAGTACCTCAATAGGGGGACAGGGGGCCACTGAAGCTTTCTTT; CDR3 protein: CASTSIGGQGATEAFF
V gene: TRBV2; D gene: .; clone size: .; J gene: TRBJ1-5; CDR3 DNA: TGTGCCAGCAGCTTACAGGTCTATAGCAATCAGCCCCAGCATTTT; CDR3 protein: CASSLQVYSNQPQHF
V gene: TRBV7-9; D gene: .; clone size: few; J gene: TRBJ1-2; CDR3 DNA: TGTGCCAGCAGCTTAGGGGGGGTGGATGGCTACACCTTC; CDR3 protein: CASSLGGVDGYTF
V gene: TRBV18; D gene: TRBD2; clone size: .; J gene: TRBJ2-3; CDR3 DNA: TGTGCCAGCTCACCGTCTAGCGGGACTAGCACAGATACGCAGTATTTT; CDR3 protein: CASSPSSGTSTDTQYF
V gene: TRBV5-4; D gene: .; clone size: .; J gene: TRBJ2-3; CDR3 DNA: TGTGCCAGCAGCCCGGCGGGGATTGTGGGAACGCAGTATTTT; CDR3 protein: CASSPAGIVGTQYF